Following are 23 T cell receptor beta chains from one sample sequenced in a study of Ad26.COV2.S vaccination and SARS-CoV-2 variants. Treatment indicated: around 19 received Ad26.COV2.S at low or high dose, single or two shots; a few received placebo; per-sample allocation not given. Sampling took place 63 days after the first vaccine or placebo injection. TCRdb keeps only in-frame clones here, not all; method: immunoSEQ multiplex PCR. The table lists almost 400,000 clones, approximately 91% of them singletons. The material was peripheral blood, obtained in a trial of Ad26.COV2.S vaccine versus placebo. These receptors were obtained from a person between 18 and 65 years old who received the Ad26.COV2.S COVID-19 vaccine or a placebo.

This chain uses TRBV19 with TRBJ2-1; 12 nucleotides align to TRBD2. After removal of 3 bases from V and 2 bases from J, the junction contained 11 bases not matched to a gene. The CDR3 is 19 amino acids. Germline-derived CDR1 and CDR2 are LNHDA and SQIVND (reference sequence). Written as DNA, the CDR3 is TGTGCCAGTAGTATCCCTCCAGCTAGCGGGAGGGGTACCTACAATGAGCAGTTCTTC. This translates into CASSIPPASGRGTYNEQFF.

This chain's CDR3 is CASSQTGTSGSGEQYF. The CDR3 DNA follows: TGTGCCAGCAGCCAAACCGGGACTAGCGGGAGTGGTGAGCAGTACTTC. The genes are TRBV7-2 and TRBJ2-7, with 14 positions matching TRBD2. The CDR3 is 16 amino acids. Looked up from germline, CDR1 is SGHTA and CDR2 is FQGNSA. V was pared by 5 bases and J by 7 bases, with 10 bases of the junction left unmatched.

This clone appeared once. The chain couples TRBV7-3 to TRBJ2-1; no firm D call. V was pared by 0 bases and J by 9 bases, with 12 bases between. This CDR3 has 14 residues. Per germline, CDR1 SGHTA and CDR2 FQGTGA. CDR3 bases: TGTGCCAGCAGCTTAACTCCTTGGTCGGGTGAGCAGTTCTTC. Its protein is CASSLTPWSGEQFF.

The genes are TRBV19 and TRBJ1-1; TRBD1 might be the D (6 bases). This CDR3 region has 13 residues. Germline CDR1 LNHDA, CDR2 SQIVND (reference sequence). The germline V and J ends were trimmed by 6 bases and 1 base, with 9 bases remaining between them. The CDR3 DNA reads as TGTGCCAGTAGGACAGGTGGGAACACTGAAGCTTTCTTT. Its translation is CASRTGGNTEAFF.

This rearrangement joins TRBV2 to TRBJ1-1; D may be TRBD1 (6 bases). V lost 1 base, J lost 10 bases, and 13 bases lay in between. The CDR3 runs 13 residues. Per germline, CDR1 SNHLY and CDR2 FYNNEI. CDR3: CASSEGGGSGAFF. Here the CDR3 DNA reads TGTGCCAGCAGTGAAGGAGGGGGATCCGGAGCTTTCTTT.

The V call is TRBV6-5, the J call TRBJ1-1; D remains unclear. V lost 4 bases and J 5 bases, leaving 5 bases between the germline ends. This CDR3 spans 11 amino acids. Germline CDR1 MNHEY, CDR2 SVGAGI. CDR3 amino acids: CASSSLTEAFF. CDR3 coding DNA: TGTGCCAGCAGTTCATTGACTGAAGCTTTCTTT.

This clone was detected once. CDR3 DNA sequence: TGCGCCAGCAGCTTGGCTGGCAGCGGGGCCAACGTCCTGACTTTC. It is translated as CASSLAGSGANVLTF. The rearrangement uses TRBV5-1 and TRBJ2-6; D is uncertain. This CDR3 region has 15 residues. Trimming cost V 0 bases and J 4 bases, with 8 bases left between them. Germline assignment: CDR1 SGHRS and CDR2 YFSETQ.

The chain recombines TRBV27 with TRBJ1-6, with D hard to call. This CDR3 contains 16 residues. Trimming took off 3 bases at V and 4 bases at J, with 13 bases between the two ends. CDR1 MNHEY and CDR2 SMNVEV come from the germline V gene (reference sequence). The CDR3 region has the DNA TGTGCCAGCAGTTTCGGAGTGGAAGGGTATAATTCACCCCTCCACTTT. It encodes CASSFGVEGYNSPLHF.

This chain joins TRBV18 and TRBJ2-5; D might be TRBD2 (5 bases). Trimming took off 4 bases at V and 8 bases at J, with 20 bases between the two ends. The germline V gene encodes CDR1 KGHSH and CDR2 LQKENI. The CDR3 has 15 residues. The CDR3 loop is CASSQGAGLPPTQYF. The CDR3 nucleotides read TGTGCCAGCTCACAGGGAGCCGGGCTTCCACCCACCCAGTACTTC. Using reference TRBV18 and TRBJ2-5 for the parts outside the CDR3, the full variable domain is NAGVMQNPRHLVRRRGQEARLRCSPMKGHSHVYWYRQLPEEGLKFMVYLQKENIIDESGMPKERFSAEFPKEGPSILRIQQVVRGDSAAYFCASSQGAGLPPTQYFGPGTRLLVL.

This clone was detected once. The V and J genes are TRBV9 and TRBJ2-7, with D unresolved. The CDR3 is made up of 13 amino acids. Germline CDR1 is SGDLS and CDR2 is YYNGEE. Trimming cost V 4 bases and J 4 bases, with 12 bases left between them. This CDR3 is CASSLEVGYEQYF. The CDR3 bases are TGTGCCAGCAGCTTAGAGGTGGGGTACGAGCAGTACTTC.

This clone was recorded once. The genes are TRBV3-1 (or the pseudogene TRBV3-2) and TRBJ2-7; D gene unclear. V lost 1 base and J lost 2, with 9 bases in between. The CDR3 covers 14 residues. Germline loops: CDR1 LGHDT, CDR2 YNNKEL (reference sequence). The CDR3 coding sequence is TGTGCCAGCAGCCAAGGGATCGGCCCCTACGAGCAGTACTTC. Translating gives CASSQGIGPYEQYF.

This chain links TRBV19 with TRBJ2-7; 7 bases are a match to TRBD1. V trimming: 0 bases; J trimming: 0 bases; junction bases outside the gene matches: 5. Germline V gene data show CDR1 as LNHDA and CDR2 as SQIVND (reference sequence). The CDR3 runs to 16 residues. CDR3 amino acids: CASSIEVDRDSYEQYF. CDR3 bases: TGTGCCAGTAGTATAGAAGTCGACAGGGACTCCTACGAGCAGTACTTC.

This chain links TRBV3-1 (or the pseudogene TRBV3-2) with TRBJ2-1; no reliable D call. The V end lost 0 bases, the J end lost 5 bases, and 11 bases lay between the germline ends. The CDR3 sequence is 15 residues long. Germline V gene data show CDR1 as LGHDT and CDR2 as YNNKEL (reference sequence). In nucleotides, the CDR3 is TGTGCCAGCAGCCAAGATCACGGAGAGAACAATGAGCAGTTCTTC. Its translation is CASSQDHGENNEQFF.

The J gene is TRBJ2-5, the V gene TRBV12-3 or TRBV12-4; tentative D call: TRBD2 (6 bases). There are 13 residues in the CDR3. V lost 6 bases and J lost 4, with 12 bases in between. The CDR3 nucleotides are TGTGCCAGCAGGCCCGGGACTTTAGAGACCCAGTACTTC. This encodes CASRPGTLETQYF.

The chain couples TRBV30 to TRBJ1-3, with TRBD1 matching 9 bases. CDR3 length: 13 residues. Germline V CDR1 and CDR2: GTSNPN, SVGIG (reference sequence). Losses at the gene ends were 8 bases for V and 9 bases for J; bases not matched to a gene: 11. CDR3 DNA: TGTGCCCGACAGGGGGACATCGGGTCCACCATATATTTT. It translates to CARQGDIGSTIYF.

The chain links TRBV11-2 to TRBJ1-1; the match to TRBD1 covers 9 bases. J gave up 0 bases and V 1 base, and 6 bases lay outside the gene matches. CDR1 and CDR2 from the germline V gene are SGHAT and FQNNGV. The CDR3 consists of 17 residues. For the CDR3, the DNA is TGTGCCAGCAGCTTAGTAGGGACAGGGAGGATGAACACTGAAGCTTTCTTT. It yields the protein CASSLVGTGRMNTEAFF.

This clone was seen a handful of times. The chain uses TRBV3-1 (or the pseudogene TRBV3-2) and TRBJ1-6, with D uncertain. The V gene lost 3 bases and the J gene lost 6 bases, with 9 bases spanning the gap. The germline V gene has CDR1 LGHDT and CDR2 YNNKEL (reference sequence). This CDR3 is 14 amino acids long. The CDR3 coding sequence is TGTGCCAGCAGCCATCCCGATGGTAATTCACCCCTCCACTTT. Translating gives CASSHPDGNSPLHF.

The DNA of the CDR3 is TGTGCCAGCAGCTCCCAGGGGGGTGAGCAGTTCTTC. Translation: CASSSQGGEQFF. This chain joins TRBV11-3 and TRBJ2-1, with a possible D match to TRBD1 (7 bases). The CDR3 extends over 12 amino acids. The germline V and J ends were trimmed by 4 bases and 9 bases, with 10 bases remaining between them. Looked up from germline, CDR1 is SGHNT and CDR2 is YENEEA.

The chain combines TRBV6-1 with TRBJ1-2, with D possibly being TRBD1 (5 bases). CDR3 length: 15 residues. Trimming left V 3 bases short and J 4 bases short, with 15 bases between. Per the germline V gene, CDR1 is MNHNS and CDR2 is SASEGT. CDR3 DNA sequence: TGTGCCAGCAGTGAGCCCGGCACAGGAAGCTATGGCTACACCTTC. It encodes CASSEPGTGSYGYTF.

This rearrangement joins TRBV6-2 or TRBV6-3 to TRBJ1-2; no reliable D call. The V gene lost 4 bases and the J gene lost 1 base, with 16 bases spanning the gap. CDR3 length equals 16 residues. CDR1 is MNHEY, CDR2 SVGEGT, per germline. The CDR3 nucleotides are TGTGCCAGCAGTTTCAGAGGACCAACGGGTAACTATGGCTACACCTTC. The encoded protein is CASSFRGPTGNYGYTF.

The chain recombines TRBV4-3 with TRBJ2-1; 11 bases line up with TRBD2. Trimming removed 6 bases from V and 0 bases from J; junction bases left unmatched: 4. This CDR3 is built from 16 residues. The germline V gene encodes CDR1 LGHNA and CDR2 YSLEER. CDR3 DNA: TGCGCCAGCAGTCTTAGCGGGAGGGCCTCCTACAATGAGCAGTTCTTC. It yields the protein CASSLSGRASYNEQFF.

This clone has only a few counts. The chain's CDR3 is CASSVATGYEQYF. In DNA form, the CDR3 reads TGTGCCAGCAGCGTAGCTACAGGGTACGAGCAGTACTTC. This rearrangement joins TRBV9 to TRBJ2-7; possibly TRBD1 for D (6 bases). In germline, CDR1 is SGDLS, CDR2 YYNGEE. V was cut by 0 bases and J by 4 bases, with 8 bases left in between. The CDR3 has 13 amino acids. The full variable domain, with the rest looked up from reference TRBV9 and TRBJ2-7, is DSGVTQTPKHLITATGQRVTLRCSPRSGDLSVYWYQQSLDQGLQFLIQYYNGEERAKGNILERFSAQQFPDLHSELNLSSLELGDSALYFCASSVATGYEQYFGPGTRLTVT.

The chain links TRBV5-6 to TRBJ1-1; D is uncertain. Trimming removed 0 bases from V and 4 bases from J, with 10 bases in between. Germline V gene lookup returns CDR1 SGHDT and CDR2 YYEEEE. CDR3 length: 14 amino acids. The CDR3 protein is CASSLGGGFTEAFF. The CDR3, as DNA: TGTGCCAGCAGCTTGGGAGGTGGTTTCACTGAAGCTTTCTTT.